The rows below give T cell receptor beta chains drawn from one sample of a study of CD8 T cells in Susac syndrome. TCRdb itself ran the immunoSEQ multiplex PCR reads through MiXCR, one entry per CDR3 protein. The repertoire has approximately 68,000 distinct CDR3 sequences, about 95% of them found once; the top ten carry roughly 0.42%. Sequenced input: CD8+ T cells from PBMCs. These receptors were obtained from a human donor with multiple sclerosis. The CDR3 runs from the conserved cysteine through the conserved F or W. A D gene is named only where the DNA matches it firmly. Not all rows give a size; the values are once, few, many and, for expanded clones, a class.

d_gene: .; v_gene: TRBV30; abundance: .; j_gene: TRBJ2-7; len: 15; CDR3nt: TGTGCCTGGAGTGAAGGCAGCACCGAGGCCTACGAGCAGTACTTC; CDR3aa: CAWSEGSTEAYEQYF
d_gene: .; v_gene: TRBV19; abundance: .; j_gene: TRBJ1-2; len: 14; CDR3nt: TGTGCCAGTAGTATAGCCGGGACGGACTATGGCTACACCTTC; CDR3aa: CASSIAGTDYGYTF
d_gene: TRBD2; v_gene: TRBV29-1; abundance: .; j_gene: TRBJ2-3; len: 14; CDR3nt: TGCAGCGTTGACGGGACTAGCGGGAGTGATACGCAGTATTTT; CDR3aa: CSVDGTSGSDTQYF
d_gene: .; v_gene: TRBV12-3/TRBV12-4; abundance: .; j_gene: TRBJ2-3; len: 12; CDR3nt: TGTGCCAGCAGCCCGCTGCCGGATACGCAGTATTTT; CDR3aa: CASSPLPDTQYF
d_gene: .; v_gene: TRBV9; abundance: .; j_gene: TRBJ2-5; len: 16; CDR3nt: TGTGCCAGCAGCTCATGGGCAGGGAATGAGGGAGAGACCCAGTACTTC; CDR3aa: CASSSWAGNEGETQYF
d_gene: .; v_gene: TRBV7-9; abundance: .; j_gene: TRBJ2-7; len: 12; CDR3nt: TGTGCCAGCAGCTTACAGAGGGACGAGCAGTACTTC; CDR3aa: CASSLQRDEQYF
d_gene: .; v_gene: TRBV7-8; abundance: .; j_gene: TRBJ2-1; len: 15; CDR3nt: TGTGCCAGCAGCTTAATGGACACCTCCTACAATGAGCAGTTCTTC; CDR3aa: CASSLMDTSYNEQFF
d_gene: TRBD1; v_gene: TRBV13; abundance: once; j_gene: TRBJ1-1; len: 13; CDR3nt: TGTGCCAGCAGCTTTAAGGGGGCGACTGAAGCTTTCTTT; CDR3aa: CASSFKGATEAFF
d_gene: .; v_gene: TRBV5-6; abundance: .; j_gene: TRBJ1-5; len: 14; CDR3nt: TGTGCCAGCAGCTGGGGGGGGGCCTATCAGCCCCAGCATTTT; CDR3aa: CASSWGGAYQPQHF
d_gene: .; v_gene: TRBV6-2/TRBV6-3; abundance: .; j_gene: TRBJ1-5; len: 14; CDR3nt: TGTGCCAGCCGTGAGACAGGTGCGAGTCAGCCCCAGCATTTT; CDR3aa: CASRETGASQPQHF
d_gene: .; v_gene: TRBV7-9; abundance: .; j_gene: TRBJ1-1; len: 14; CDR3nt: TGTGCCAGCAGCTCCAGTCGGGGGAACACTGAAGCTTTCTTT; CDR3aa: CASSSSRGNTEAFF
d_gene: TRBD1; v_gene: TRBV5-1; abundance: .; j_gene: TRBJ1-1; len: 13; CDR3nt: TGCGCCAGCAGCCCCGACAGGGGGCCTGAAGCTTTCTTT; CDR3aa: CASSPDRGPEAFF
d_gene: TRBD1; v_gene: TRBV9; abundance: .; j_gene: TRBJ2-7; len: 14; CDR3nt: TGTGCCAGCAGCGACCGGGACAGGGGGCACGAGCAGTACTTC; CDR3aa: CASSDRDRGHEQYF
d_gene: .; v_gene: TRBV7-2; abundance: .; j_gene: TRBJ1-5; len: 14; CDR3nt: TGTGCCAGCAGTTCTCGGCTTAGCAATCAGCCCCAGCATTTT; CDR3aa: CASSSRLSNQPQHF
d_gene: TRBD2; v_gene: TRBV29-1; abundance: .; j_gene: TRBJ2-7; len: 13; CDR3nt: TGCAGCGTTGACTCTAGGGCGGGGGGCGAGCAGTACTTC; CDR3aa: CSVDSRAGGEQYF
d_gene: .; v_gene: TRBV6-5; abundance: .; j_gene: TRBJ1-1; len: 14; CDR3nt: TGTGCCAGCAGTTACGGGGGCGCAGGCACTGAAGCTTTCTTT; CDR3aa: CASSYGGAGTEAFF
d_gene: TRBD2; v_gene: TRBV28; abundance: .; j_gene: TRBJ2-1; len: 18; CDR3nt: TGTGCCAGCAGTTTCCCTAGCGGGGGGGCGGTATCCTACAATGAGCAGTTCTTC; CDR3aa: CASSFPSGGAVSYNEQFF
d_gene: .; v_gene: TRBV2; abundance: .; j_gene: TRBJ1-4; len: 14; CDR3nt: TGTGCCAGCAGGAACAGTCGGGCCGGGGAAAAACTGTTTTTT; CDR3aa: CASRNSRAGEKLFF
d_gene: .; v_gene: TRBV7-9; abundance: .; j_gene: TRBJ2-5; len: 10; CDR3nt: TGTGCCAGCAGCTCGGAGACCCAGTACTTC; CDR3aa: CASSSETQYF
d_gene: .; v_gene: TRBV6-5; abundance: .; j_gene: TRBJ2-3; len: 12; CDR3nt: TGTGCCAGCAGTTACCTAGGAGATACGCAGTATTTT; CDR3aa: CASSYLGDTQYF
d_gene: TRBD1; v_gene: TRBV12-3/TRBV12-4; abundance: .; j_gene: TRBJ1-5; len: 15; CDR3nt: TGTGCCAGCAGTTTATCAGGGGGCAGCTATCAGCCCCAGCATTTT; CDR3aa: CASSLSGGSYQPQHF
d_gene: .; v_gene: TRBV7-8; abundance: .; j_gene: TRBJ1-1; len: 16; CDR3nt: TGTGCCAGCAGCTCAAAGACGCGACAGGATGGCACTGAAGCTTTCTTT; CDR3aa: CASSSKTRQDGTEAFF
d_gene: .; v_gene: TRBV2; abundance: .; j_gene: TRBJ2-7; len: 14; CDR3nt: TGTGCCAGCTGTCGGGAGTCCAGCACCTACGAGCAGTACTTC; CDR3aa: CASCRESSTYEQYF
d_gene: .; v_gene: TRBV27; abundance: once; j_gene: TRBJ2-7; len: 15; CDR3nt: TGTGCCAGCAGTTTATCTGCGGGGATTCTCTACGAGCAGTACTTC; CDR3aa: CASSLSAGILYEQYF
d_gene: .; v_gene: TRBV29-1; abundance: .; j_gene: TRBJ1-1; len: 12; CDR3nt: TGCAGCGTTGTACGGGGGGAGAGTGAAGCTTTCTTT; CDR3aa: CSVVRGESEAFF
d_gene: .; v_gene: TRBV6-2/TRBV6-3; abundance: once; j_gene: TRBJ2-2; len: 17; CDR3nt: TGTGCCAGCAGTTACTCCTCAACGACCCTGAACACCGGGGAGCTGTTTTTT; CDR3aa: CASSYSSTTLNTGELFF